What follows are 22 T cell receptor beta chains derived from one specimen sequenced in a study of blood T cell repertoires in COVID-19. The table came from immunoSEQ multiplex PCR; TCRdb's copy has only in-frame clones and leaves some out. This table holds tens of thousands of clones, roughly nine tenths found once. The sequencing sample was made of peripheral blood. These receptors originate from a woman older than 75 with COVID-19, enrolled during active disease.

V and J are TRBV2 and TRBJ2-2; D is perhaps TRBD1 (6 bases). Germline lookup yields CDR1 SNHLY and CDR2 FYNNEI. Trimming stripped 6 bases from V and 5 bases from J, with 16 bases between. This CDR3 contains 15 residues. CDR3 region: CASRGQPGITGELFF. The CDR3 region has the DNA TGTGCCAGCAGAGGACAGCCTGGTATAACCGGGGAGCTGTTTTTT. Together with reference TRBV2 and TRBJ2-2, the CDR3 gives the full variable domain: EPEVTQTPSHQVTQMGQEVILRCVPISNHLYFYWYRQILGQKVEFLVSFYNNEISEKSEIFDDQFSVERPDGSNFTLKIRSTKLEDSAMYFCASRGQPGITGELFFGEGSRLTVL.

The rearrangement uses TRBV5-5 and TRBJ1-1; D gene unclear. Between the trimmed V and J ends, which lost 0 bases and 1 base, there was a span of 10 bases. The CDR3 runs 15 residues. Germline V gene lookup returns CDR1 SGHKS and CDR2 YYEKEE (reference sequence). In nucleotides, the CDR3 is TGTGCCAGCAGCTTGGTTTGGCACCCGAACACTGAAGCTTTCTTT. Translating gives CASSLVWHPNTEAFF.

This sequence joins TRBV7-2 and TRBJ1-6; D is unresolved. Germline assignment: CDR1 SGHTA and CDR2 FQGNSA. This CDR3 contains 14 residues. V was trimmed by 1 base and J by 13 bases, leaving 14 bases between them. CDR3 amino acids: CASSLETHVWPLHF. CDR3 in DNA: TGTGCCAGCAGCTTAGAGACTCATGTATGGCCCCTCCACTTT.

Only one count was recorded for this clone. The rearrangement links TRBV5-1 to TRBJ2-6; 10 nucleotides agree with TRBD1. The germline gives CDR1 SGHRS, CDR2 YFSETQ. This CDR3 contains 19 residues. The ends lost 0 bases at V and 4 bases at J; junction bases unmatched: 10. The CDR3, as DNA: TGCGCCAGCAGCTTGGCCTTGAGACAGGGGGCTGGAGGGGCCAACGTCCTGACTTTC. The encoded protein is CASSLALRQGAGGANVLTF. Variable domain in full (rest from reference TRBV5-1 and TRBJ2-6): KAGVTQTPRYLIKTRGQQVTLSCSPISGHRSVSWYQQTPGQGLQFLFEYFSETQRNKGNFPGRFSGRQFSNSRSEMNVSTLELGDSALYLCASSLALRQGAGGANVLTFGAGSRLTVL.

This chain joins TRBV18 and TRBJ1-3; TRBD1 is a possible D gene (5 bases). This CDR3 is built from 15 residues. The V and J ends lost 3 bases and 0 bases respectively, with 9 bases between them. The V gene's germline CDR1 is KGHSH and CDR2 LQKENI. The CDR3 spells CASSPGLNSGNTIYF. CDR3 bases: TGTGCCAGCTCACCGGGACTTAACTCTGGAAACACCATATATTTT.

CDR3 amino acids: CASSDFASGLPGTDTQYF. DNA of the CDR3: TGCGCCAGCAGTGACTTTGCTTCGGGACTCCCAGGGACAGATACGCAGTATTTT. This chain links TRBV10-2 with TRBJ2-3, with D perhaps matching TRBD2 (6 bases). V lost 3 bases to trimming and J lost 3 bases, with 22 bases between them. CDR1 and CDR2 from the germline V gene are WSHSY and SAAADI. This CDR3 is built from 18 residues.

The chain couples TRBV7-8 to TRBJ2-1; maybe TRBD2 (5 bases). Trimming stripped 1 base from V and 7 bases from J, with 20 bases between. Germline CDR1 reads SGHVS; CDR2 reads FQNEAQ. This CDR3 is built from 17 residues. CDR3 amino acids: CASSLGINRHRGNEQFF. The CDR3 DNA sequence: TGTGCCAGCAGCTTAGGAATTAACCGGCATCGGGGTAATGAGCAGTTCTTC.

This clone is a singleton in its sample. The rearrangement joins TRBV11-2 to TRBJ1-2, with TRBD1 as a possible D gene (6 bases). The CDR3 consists of 13 residues. The germline V and J ends were trimmed by 4 bases and 8 bases, with 14 bases remaining between them. Germline V lookup: CDR1 SGHAT, CDR2 FQNNGV. Here the CDR3 reads CASSWGGPSGYTF. The CDR3 nucleotides are TGTGCCAGCAGCTGGGGGGGCCCCTCGGGCTACACCTTC.

The rearrangement links TRBV2 to TRBJ1-5; TRBD1 matches 8 bases. V shed 5 bases, J shed 7 bases, and the junction held 13 bases outside the gene matches. This CDR3 comprises 16 residues. CDR1 is SNHLY, CDR2 FYNNEI, per germline. The CDR3 nucleotides are TGTGCCAGCAGTTACAGGGGACAGGCACAAGGACAGCCCCAGCATTTT. Translation gives CASSYRGQAQGQPQHF.

The chain links TRBV27 to TRBJ1-2; 7 bases line up with TRBD1. V trimming: 4 bases; J trimming: 4 bases; junction bases outside the gene matches: 9. There are 15 residues in the CDR3. CDR1 is MNHEY, CDR2 SMNVEV, per germline (reference sequence). The CDR3 nucleotides are TGTGCCAGCAGTTCGGGGACAGTCCCCACCTATGGCTACACCTTC. It is translated as CASSSGTVPTYGYTF.

This rearrangement joins TRBV10-3 to TRBJ2-2; maybe TRBD2 (6 bases). Looked up from germline, CDR1 is ENHRY and CDR2 is SYGVKD. Trimming shortened V by 4 bases and J by 0 bases, and 15 bases separated the two germline ends. The CDR3 sequence is 17 residues long. The CDR3 sequence is CAISATRGRANTGELFF. The CDR3 nucleotides read TGTGCCATCAGTGCTACGCGGGGTCGCGCGAACACCGGGGAGCTGTTTTTT.

This clone appeared a single time. V is TRBV5-1 and J is TRBJ2-3; 9 nucleotides line up with TRBD1. The CDR3 length is 14 residues. The germline V gene encodes CDR1 SGHRS and CDR2 YFSETQ. V lost 4 bases to trimming and J lost 4 bases; unmatched junction nucleotides: 4. The DNA for the CDR3 is TGCGCCAGCAGCCCGGGACAGGGAGCAGATACGCAGTATTTT. This translates into CASSPGQGADTQYF.

V is TRBV19 and J is TRBJ1-5, with 9 nucleotides matching TRBD1. Germline values: CDR1 LNHDA, CDR2 SQIVND (reference sequence). The CDR3 is 14 amino acids. V was pared by 3 bases and J by 6 bases, with 3 bases of the junction left unmatched. The CDR3: CASSMRQGVQPQHF. CDR3 coding DNA: TGTGCCAGTAGTATGAGACAGGGGGTTCAGCCCCAGCATTTT.

The chain uses TRBV7-9 and TRBJ2-3; weak D call: TRBD2 (5 bases). V was shortened by 5 bases and J by 3 bases, with 9 bases between the two germline ends. The CDR3 extends over 13 amino acids. Germline loops: CDR1 SEHNR, CDR2 FQNEAQ (reference sequence). The CDR3 loop reads CASSPGGTDTQYF. The DNA for the CDR3 is TGTGCCAGCAGCCCCGGCGGGACAGATACGCAGTATTTT.

This chain links TRBV11-2 with TRBJ2-1; 11 bases are shared with TRBD1. Germline values: CDR1 SGHAT, CDR2 FQNNGV. V was clipped by 5 bases and J by 0 bases; unmatched bases: 12. This CDR3 comprises 19 residues. The CDR3 bases are TGTGCCAGCAGCCTACGGCCCGGGACAGGGGGAGCCTCCTACAATGAGCAGTTCTTC. It encodes CASSLRPGTGGASYNEQFF. Filled out from reference TRBV11-2 and TRBJ2-1, the complete variable domain reads EAGVAQSPRYKIIEKRQSVAFWCNPISGHATLYWYQQILGQGPKLLIQFQNNGVVDDSQLPKDRFSAERLKGVDSTLKIQPAKLEDSAVYLCASSLRPGTGGASYNEQFFGPGTRLTVL.

The CDR3 loop reads CASRAQGGQPQHF. The CDR3 DNA follows: TGTGCCAGCAGAGCCCAGGGGGGTCAGCCCCAGCATTTT. The chain recombines TRBV2 with TRBJ1-5; TRBD1 matches 7 bases. V was clipped by 6 bases and J by 6 bases; unmatched bases: 5. Per the germline V gene, CDR1 is SNHLY and CDR2 is FYNNEI. The CDR3 extends over 13 amino acids.

This chain uses TRBV5-1 with TRBJ2-1; 9 bases fit TRBD1. The CDR3 is 13 residues long. CDR1 is SGHRS and CDR2 is YFSETQ in the germline V gene. Trimming removed 5 bases from V and 9 bases from J; junction bases left unmatched: 6. The chain's CDR3 is CASSRTGVFEQFF. The CDR3 nucleotides read TGCGCCAGCAGTCGGACAGGGGTTTTTGAGCAGTTCTTC.

The chain is built from TRBV10-3 and TRBJ2-2, with D perhaps matching TRBD1 (6 bases). The V and J ends lost 7 bases and 2 bases respectively, with 11 bases between them. The CDR3 totals 14 residues. From germline, CDR1 is ENHRY and CDR2 SYGVKD. The CDR3 loop is CAIIGTPNTGELFF. DNA for the CDR3: TGTGCCATCATTGGGACACCTAACACCGGGGAGCTGTTTTTT.

The rearrangement uses TRBV3-1 (or the pseudogene TRBV3-2) and TRBJ2-2, with D perhaps TRBD1 (6 bases). CDR1 is LGHDT and CDR2 is YNNKEL in the germline V gene (reference sequence). The ends were cut back, 1 base at V and 5 bases at J, with 14 bases in the middle. The CDR3 sequence is 16 residues long. For the CDR3, the DNA is TGTGCCAGCAGCCAAGTGAGGGGGATTGGAACCGGGGAGCTGTTTTTT. Protein product: CASSQVRGIGTGELFF.

The V gene is TRBV29-1, the J gene TRBJ2-4; TRBD1 aligns across 8 bases. Germline-derived CDR1 and CDR2 are SQVTM and ANQGSEA. The CDR3 sequence is 13 residues long. Trimming removed 2 bases from V and 7 bases from J; junction bases left unmatched: 4. The CDR3 loop reads CSVELGQVNIQYF. The CDR3, as DNA: TGCAGCGTTGAACTGGGACAGGTGAACATTCAGTACTTC. The full variable domain, rest sourced from reference TRBV29-1 and TRBJ2-4, is SAVISQKPSRDICQRGTSLTIQCQVDSQVTMMFWYRQQPGQSLTLIATANQGSEATYESGFVIDKFPISRPNLTFSTLTVSNMSPEDSSIYLCSVELGQVNIQYFGAGTRLSVL.

The chain couples TRBV9 to TRBJ2-3, with 9 bases aligning to TRBD1. With 4 bases clipped from V and 1 base from J, the junction kept 4 bases outside the gene matches. The CDR3 has 15 amino acids. Germline CDR1 is SGDLS and CDR2 is YYNGEE. CDR3 sequence reads: CASSPRTGGTDTQYF. In nucleotides, the CDR3 is TGTGCCAGCAGCCCTCGGACAGGGGGCACAGATACGCAGTATTTT.

CDR3 DNA sequence: TGTGCCAGCAGTGAAGACCGGGTTGAGCAGTACTTC. As protein: CASSEDRVEQYF. The gene calls are TRBV2 and TRBJ2-7; D call uncertain. The V gene lost 1 base and the J gene lost 7 bases, with 8 bases spanning the gap. Germline V gene sequence: CDR1 SNHLY, CDR2 FYNNEI. The CDR3 is made up of 12 amino acids.